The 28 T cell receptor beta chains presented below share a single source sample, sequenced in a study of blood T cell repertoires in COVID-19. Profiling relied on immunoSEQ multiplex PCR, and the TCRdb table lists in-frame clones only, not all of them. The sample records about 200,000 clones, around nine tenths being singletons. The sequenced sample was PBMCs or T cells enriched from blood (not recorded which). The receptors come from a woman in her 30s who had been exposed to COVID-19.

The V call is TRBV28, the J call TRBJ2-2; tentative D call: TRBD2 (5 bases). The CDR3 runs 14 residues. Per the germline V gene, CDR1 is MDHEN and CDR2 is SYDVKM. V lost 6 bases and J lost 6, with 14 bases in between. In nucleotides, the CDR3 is TGTGCCAGCAGCCCGAGGGTAACCGCCGGGGAGCTGTTTTTT. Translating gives CASSPRVTAGELFF.

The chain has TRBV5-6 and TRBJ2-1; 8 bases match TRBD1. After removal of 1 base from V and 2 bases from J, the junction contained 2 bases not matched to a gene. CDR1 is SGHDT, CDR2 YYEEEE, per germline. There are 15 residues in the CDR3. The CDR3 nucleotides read TGTGCCAGCAGCTTGACAGGGGGAGCCTACAATGAGCAGTTCTTC. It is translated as CASSLTGGAYNEQFF.

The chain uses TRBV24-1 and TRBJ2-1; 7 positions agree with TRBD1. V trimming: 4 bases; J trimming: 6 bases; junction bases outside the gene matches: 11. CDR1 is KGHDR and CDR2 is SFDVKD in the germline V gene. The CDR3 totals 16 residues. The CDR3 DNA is TGTGCCACCAGTGACCCCGGACAGGCCTACGGCAATGAGCAGTTCTTC. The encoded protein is CATSDPGQAYGNEQFF.

The CDR3 loop reads CASSWDRGGETQYF. The CDR3 DNA sequence: TGTGCCAGCAGTTGGGACAGGGGAGGGGAGACCCAGTACTTC. This chain links TRBV27 with TRBJ2-5, with 10 bases identical to TRBD1. The germline V gene encodes CDR1 MNHEY and CDR2 SMNVEV (reference sequence). The CDR3 is 14 residues long. With 4 bases clipped from V and 5 bases from J, the junction kept 4 bases outside the gene matches.

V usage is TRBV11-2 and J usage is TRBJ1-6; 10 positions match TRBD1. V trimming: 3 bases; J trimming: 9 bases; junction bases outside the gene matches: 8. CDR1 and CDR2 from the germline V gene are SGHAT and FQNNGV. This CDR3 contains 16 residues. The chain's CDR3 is CASSFNGQGVGSPLHF. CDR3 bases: TGTGCCAGCAGCTTCAACGGACAGGGGGTCGGTTCACCCCTCCACTTT.

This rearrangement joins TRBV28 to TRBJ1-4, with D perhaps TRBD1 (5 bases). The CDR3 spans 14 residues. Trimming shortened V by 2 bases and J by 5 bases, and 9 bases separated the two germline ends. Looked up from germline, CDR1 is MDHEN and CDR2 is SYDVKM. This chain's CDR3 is CASSLPQGNEKLFF. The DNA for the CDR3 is TGTGCCAGCAGTTTACCCCAGGGAAATGAAAAACTGTTTTTT.

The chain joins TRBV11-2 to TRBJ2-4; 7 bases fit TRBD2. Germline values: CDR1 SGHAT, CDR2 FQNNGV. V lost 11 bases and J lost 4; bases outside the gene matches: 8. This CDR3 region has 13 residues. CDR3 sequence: CAGGGDGKNIQYF. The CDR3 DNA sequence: TGTGCCGGGGGAGGGGACGGAAAAAACATTCAGTACTTC.

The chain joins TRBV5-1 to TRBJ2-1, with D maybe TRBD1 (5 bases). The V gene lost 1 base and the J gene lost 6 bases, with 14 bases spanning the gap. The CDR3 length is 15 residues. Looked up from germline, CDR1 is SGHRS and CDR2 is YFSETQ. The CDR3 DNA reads TGCGCCAGCAGCTTGACCTGGGGCGTATCCAATGAGCAGTTCTTC. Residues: CASSLTWGVSNEQFF.

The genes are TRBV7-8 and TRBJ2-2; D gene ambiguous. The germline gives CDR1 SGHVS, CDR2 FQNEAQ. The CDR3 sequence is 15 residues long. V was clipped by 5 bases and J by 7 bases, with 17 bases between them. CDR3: CASSPTSGSDGELFF. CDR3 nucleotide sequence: TGTGCCAGCAGCCCCACTTCCGGGTCCGACGGGGAGCTGTTTTTT.

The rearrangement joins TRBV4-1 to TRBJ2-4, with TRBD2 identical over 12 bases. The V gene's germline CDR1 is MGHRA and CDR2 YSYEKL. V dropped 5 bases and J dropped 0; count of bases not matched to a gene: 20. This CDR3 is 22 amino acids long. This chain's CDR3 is CASSGTILAGGTNPRAKNIQYF. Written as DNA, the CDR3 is TGCGCCAGCAGCGGAACCATACTAGCGGGGGGAACTAACCCCAGAGCCAAAAACATTCAGTACTTC.

CDR3 residues: CASSAKDREAGNTIYF. DNA of the CDR3: TGTGCCAGCAGCGCGAAGGACAGGGAGGCTGGAAACACCATATATTTT. The chain links TRBV9 to TRBJ1-3; TRBD1 matches at 8 bases. This CDR3 is built from 16 residues. The ends lost 3 bases at V and 2 bases at J; junction bases unmatched: 7. Germline CDR1 SGDLS, CDR2 YYNGEE.

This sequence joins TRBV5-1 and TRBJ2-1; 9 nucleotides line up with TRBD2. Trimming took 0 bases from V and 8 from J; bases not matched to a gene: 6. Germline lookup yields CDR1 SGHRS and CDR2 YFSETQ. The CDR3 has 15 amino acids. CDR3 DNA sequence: TGCGCCAGCAGCTTGGTCGCGGGGGGGCTCGATGAGCAGTTCTTC. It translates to CASSLVAGGLDEQFF.

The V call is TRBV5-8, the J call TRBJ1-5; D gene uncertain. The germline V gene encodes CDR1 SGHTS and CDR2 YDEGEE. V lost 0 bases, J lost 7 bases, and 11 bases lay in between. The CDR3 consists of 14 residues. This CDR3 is CASSLGGQRQPQHF. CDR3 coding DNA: TGTGCCAGCAGCTTGGGAGGTCAACGCCAGCCCCAGCATTTT.

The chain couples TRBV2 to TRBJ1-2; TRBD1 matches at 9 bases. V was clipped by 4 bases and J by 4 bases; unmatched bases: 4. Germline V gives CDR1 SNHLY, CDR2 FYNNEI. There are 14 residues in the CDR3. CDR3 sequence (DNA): TGTGCCAGCAGTGGAGGGACAGGGTTCTATGGCTACACCTTC. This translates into CASSGGTGFYGYTF.

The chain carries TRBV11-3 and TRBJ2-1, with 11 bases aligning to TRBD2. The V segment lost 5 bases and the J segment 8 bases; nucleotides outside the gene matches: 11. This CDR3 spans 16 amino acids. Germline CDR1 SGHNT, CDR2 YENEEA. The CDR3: CASSPRLAGLMHEQFF. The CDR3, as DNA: TGTGCCAGCAGCCCCAGACTAGCGGGGTTAATGCATGAGCAGTTCTTC.

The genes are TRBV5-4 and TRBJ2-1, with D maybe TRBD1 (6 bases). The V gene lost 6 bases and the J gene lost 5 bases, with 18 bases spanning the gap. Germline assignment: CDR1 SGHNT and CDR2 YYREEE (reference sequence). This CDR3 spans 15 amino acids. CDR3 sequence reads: CASTGGARGNNEQFF. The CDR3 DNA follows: TGTGCCAGCACTGGTGGGGCCAGGGGAAACAATGAGCAGTTCTTC.

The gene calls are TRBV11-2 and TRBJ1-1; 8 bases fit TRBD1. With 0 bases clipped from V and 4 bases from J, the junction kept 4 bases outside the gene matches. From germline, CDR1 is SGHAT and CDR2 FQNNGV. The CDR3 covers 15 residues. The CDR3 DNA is TGTGCCAGCAGCTTAGATCAGGGGGCGAGCACTGAAGCTTTCTTT. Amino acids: CASSLDQGASTEAFF.

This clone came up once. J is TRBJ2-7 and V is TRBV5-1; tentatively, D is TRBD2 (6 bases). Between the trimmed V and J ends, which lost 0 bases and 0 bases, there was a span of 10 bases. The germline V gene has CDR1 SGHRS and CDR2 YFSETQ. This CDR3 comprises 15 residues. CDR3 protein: CASSLEASVSYEQYF. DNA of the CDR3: TGCGCCAGCAGCTTGGAGGCTAGCGTCTCCTACGAGCAGTACTTC.

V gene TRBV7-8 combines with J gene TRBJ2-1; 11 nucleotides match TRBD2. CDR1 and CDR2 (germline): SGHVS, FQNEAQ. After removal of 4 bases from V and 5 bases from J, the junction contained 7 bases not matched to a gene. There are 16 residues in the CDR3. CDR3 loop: CASSSIAGGPNNEQFF. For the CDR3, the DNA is TGTGCCAGCAGCTCCATAGCGGGGGGGCCCAACAATGAGCAGTTCTTC.

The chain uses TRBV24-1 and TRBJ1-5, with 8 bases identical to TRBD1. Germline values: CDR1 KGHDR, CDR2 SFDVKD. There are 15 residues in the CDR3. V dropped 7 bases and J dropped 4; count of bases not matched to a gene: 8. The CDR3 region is CATSLGTGANQPQHF. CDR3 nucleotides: TGTGCCACCAGCCTTGGGACAGGTGCGAATCAGCCCCAGCATTTT.

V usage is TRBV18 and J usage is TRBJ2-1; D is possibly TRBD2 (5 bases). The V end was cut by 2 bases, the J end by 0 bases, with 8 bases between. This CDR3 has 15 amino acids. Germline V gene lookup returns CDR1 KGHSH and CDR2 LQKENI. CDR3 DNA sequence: TGTGCCAGCTCACCAGCGGGTGGCTCCTACAATGAGCAGTTCTTC. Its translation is CASSPAGGSYNEQFF.

The CDR3 nucleotides read TGCAGCGCCCGACGGGACAGGGAGGGAGATGGCTACACCTTC. Translation: CSARRDREGDGYTF. The chain couples TRBV29-1 to TRBJ1-2; 9 bases are shared with TRBD1. Germline loops: CDR1 SQVTM, CDR2 ANQGSEA. The CDR3 extends over 14 amino acids. V lost 7 bases, J lost 6 bases, and 12 bases stayed unmatched.

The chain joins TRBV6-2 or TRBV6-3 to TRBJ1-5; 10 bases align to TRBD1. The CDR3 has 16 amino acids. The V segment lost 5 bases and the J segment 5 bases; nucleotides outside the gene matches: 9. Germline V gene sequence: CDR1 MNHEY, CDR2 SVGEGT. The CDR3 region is CASSTVPGQGYQPQHF. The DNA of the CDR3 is TGTGCCAGCAGTACCGTCCCGGGACAGGGGTATCAGCCCCAGCATTTT.

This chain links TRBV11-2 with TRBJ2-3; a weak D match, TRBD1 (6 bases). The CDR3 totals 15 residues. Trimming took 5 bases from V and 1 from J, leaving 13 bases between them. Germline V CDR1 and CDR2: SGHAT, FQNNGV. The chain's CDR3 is CASSTRQVGTDTQYF. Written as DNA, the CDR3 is TGTGCCAGCAGCACTCGACAGGTGGGCACAGATACGCAGTATTTT. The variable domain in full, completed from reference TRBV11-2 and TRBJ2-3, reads EAGVAQSPRYKIIEKRQSVAFWCNPISGHATLYWYQQILGQGPKLLIQFQNNGVVDDSQLPKDRFSAERLKGVDSTLKIQPAKLEDSAVYLCASSTRQVGTDTQYFGPGTRLTVL.

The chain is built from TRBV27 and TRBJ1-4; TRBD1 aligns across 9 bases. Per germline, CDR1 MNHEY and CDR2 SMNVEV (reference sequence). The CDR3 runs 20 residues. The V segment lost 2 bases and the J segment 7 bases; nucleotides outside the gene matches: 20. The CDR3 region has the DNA TGTGCCAGCAGTTTAAAACCTCCAGGGACAGGGTGGCAGAATCTTGAAAAACTGTTTTTT. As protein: CASSLKPPGTGWQNLEKLFF.

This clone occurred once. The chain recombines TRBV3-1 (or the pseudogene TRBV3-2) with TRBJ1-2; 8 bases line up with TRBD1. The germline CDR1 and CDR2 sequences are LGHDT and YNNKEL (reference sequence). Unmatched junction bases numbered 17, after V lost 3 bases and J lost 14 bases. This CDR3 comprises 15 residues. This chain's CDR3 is CASSQEITPRGRRTF. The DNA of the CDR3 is TGTGCCAGCAGCCAGGAAATTACGCCCAGGGGGCGGAGGACCTTC.

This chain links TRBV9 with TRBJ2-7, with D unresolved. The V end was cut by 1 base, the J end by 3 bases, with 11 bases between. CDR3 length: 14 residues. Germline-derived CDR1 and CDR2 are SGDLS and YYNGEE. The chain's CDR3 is CASSVLDQDYEQYF. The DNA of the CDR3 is TGTGCCAGCAGCGTACTAGATCAAGACTACGAGCAGTACTTC.

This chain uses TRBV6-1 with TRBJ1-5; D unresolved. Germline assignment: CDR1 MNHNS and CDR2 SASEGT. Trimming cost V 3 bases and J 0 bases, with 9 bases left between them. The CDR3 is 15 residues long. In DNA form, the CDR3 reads TGTGCCAGCAGTGACCAGGTTTATAGCAATCAGCCCCAGCATTTT. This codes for CASSDQVYSNQPQHF.